This passage covers 25 T cell receptor beta chains from one sample sequenced in a study of blood T cell repertoires in COVID-19. Produced via immunoSEQ multiplex PCR; TCRdb's table is partial and in-frame only. The sample consists of 34,000 or so clones, roughly 90% of them appearing once. The material sequenced was peripheral blood. The receptors were sampled from a man aged 50 to 60 with active or convalescent COVID-19.

The chain couples TRBV30 to TRBJ1-1; tentative D call: TRBD1 (6 bases). This CDR3 contains 13 residues. From germline, CDR1 is GTSNPN and CDR2 SVGIG (reference sequence). Trimming left V 0 bases short and J 4 bases short, with 9 bases between. Here the CDR3 reads CAWSVLRGTEAFF. CDR3 bases: TGTGCCTGGAGTGTACTCAGGGGCACTGAAGCTTTCTTT.

The CDR3 coding sequence is TGTGCCAGCAGTTCTCTAGCGGGATCTTACAATGAGCAGTTCTTC. Translation gives CASSSLAGSYNEQFF. The rearrangement uses TRBV27 and TRBJ2-1; TRBD2 matches at 9 bases. With V trimmed by 4 bases and J by 4 bases, 5 bases remained unmatched. This CDR3 spans 15 amino acids. Germline V gene sequence: CDR1 MNHEY, CDR2 SMNVEV (reference sequence).

V gene TRBV7-3 combines with J gene TRBJ2-5; weak D call: TRBD2 (6 bases). The CDR3 length is 13 residues. The germline gives CDR1 SGHTA, CDR2 FQGTGA. V was trimmed by 3 bases and J by 2 bases, leaving 7 bases between them. The CDR3 loop is CASSLGGQETQYF. The CDR3 coding sequence is TGTGCCAGCAGCTTGGGGGGACAAGAGACCCAGTACTTC.

The V gene is TRBV5-1, the J gene TRBJ2-3, with TRBD1 matching 8 bases. CDR3 length: 15 amino acids. V was clipped by 4 bases and J by 3 bases; unmatched bases: 7. CDR1 is SGHRS, CDR2 YFSETQ, per germline. The CDR3 here is CASSIGQGPTDTQYF. DNA for the CDR3: TGCGCCAGCAGCATCGGACAGGGTCCGACAGATACGCAGTATTTT.

The chain recombines TRBV5-1 with TRBJ2-7, with 13 nucleotides matching TRBD2. The J segment lost 2 bases and the V segment lost 0 bases, leaving 5 bases of the junction unmatched. Germline CDR1 is SGHRS and CDR2 is YFSETQ. The CDR3 loop spans 17 amino acids. The chain's CDR3 is CASSLGWGTSGAYEQYF. The CDR3 bases are TGCGCCAGCAGCTTGGGGTGGGGGACTAGCGGGGCCTACGAGCAGTACTTC.

The V gene is TRBV27, the J gene TRBJ1-4, with 7 bases fitting TRBD1. The CDR3 consists of 14 residues. The germline V gene has CDR1 MNHEY and CDR2 SMNVEV (reference sequence). The V and J ends lost 6 bases and 2 bases, in that order; junction bases with no gene match: 3. The CDR3 loop reads CASSFRGTNEKLFF. In DNA, the CDR3 is TGTGCCAGCAGCTTCAGGGGGACTAATGAAAAACTGTTTTTT.

This sequence joins TRBV20-1 and TRBJ2-5, with TRBD2 matching 12 bases. Per germline, CDR1 DFQATT and CDR2 SNEGSKA (reference sequence). After removal of 3 bases from V and 5 bases from J, the junction contained 7 bases not matched to a gene. This CDR3 has 15 residues. The chain's CDR3 is CSASSSGRVLETQYF. As DNA, the CDR3 is TGCAGTGCTAGTTCTAGCGGGAGGGTCCTGGAGACCCAGTACTTC.

This clone was seen a handful of times. V gene TRBV5-1 combines with J gene TRBJ2-1, with D possibly being TRBD2 (6 bases). Germline CDR1 and CDR2: SGHRS and YFSETQ. The CDR3 loop spans 14 amino acids. The V end lost 0 bases, the J end lost 3 bases, and 7 bases lay between the germline ends. DNA for the CDR3: TGCGCCAGCAGCTTGGTGGGAGGCTACAATGAGCAGTTCTTC. Protein sequence: CASSLVGGYNEQFF. Filled out from reference TRBV5-1 and TRBJ2-1, the complete variable domain reads KAGVTQTPRYLIKTRGQQVTLSCSPISGHRSVSWYQQTPGQGLQFLFEYFSETQRNKGNFPGRFSGRQFSNSRSEMNVSTLELGDSALYLCASSLVGGYNEQFFGPGTRLTVL.

The CDR3 loop is CASSSTTGAYEQYF. The CDR3 nucleotides are TGCGCCAGCAGCTCTACGACAGGGGCCTACGAGCAGTACTTC. The rearrangement uses TRBV5-1 and TRBJ2-7; TRBD1 agrees at 8 bases. The V gene's germline CDR1 is SGHRS and CDR2 YFSETQ. V dropped 3 bases and J dropped 2; count of bases not matched to a gene: 4. This CDR3 comprises 14 residues.

V gene TRBV29-1 combines with J gene TRBJ2-7; TRBD1 agrees at 11 bases. V trimming: 4 bases; J trimming: 4 bases; junction bases outside the gene matches: 6. This CDR3 region has 14 residues. Per germline, CDR1 SQVTM and CDR2 ANQGSEA. The CDR3 DNA is TGCAGCGTTGTTGGCGGGACAGGGGGGTACGAGCAGTACTTC. Protein sequence: CSVVGGTGGYEQYF.

The chain is built from TRBV28 and TRBJ2-2; D gene uncertain. Between the trimmed V and J ends, which lost 2 bases and 1 base, there was a span of 2 bases. Per the germline V gene, CDR1 is MDHEN and CDR2 is SYDVKM. The CDR3 covers 13 residues. In DNA, the CDR3 is TGTGCCAGCAGTTTACGGAACACCGGGGAGCTGTTTTTT. It yields the protein CASSLRNTGELFF.

The V gene is TRBV9, the J gene TRBJ1-6; no reliable D call. The CDR3 loop spans 15 amino acids. Germline lookup yields CDR1 SGDLS and CDR2 YYNGEE. V dropped 0 bases and J dropped 6 bases, with 10 bases sitting between them. CDR3 sequence reads: CASSVAGVFNSPLHF. The CDR3 nucleotides read TGTGCCAGCAGCGTAGCCGGGGTCTTTAATTCACCCCTCCACTTT. The whole variable domain, remainder taken from reference TRBV9 and TRBJ1-6, is DSGVTQTPKHLITATGQRVTLRCSPRSGDLSVYWYQQSLDQGLQFLIQYYNGEERAKGNILERFSAQQFPDLHSELNLSSLELGDSALYFCASSVAGVFNSPLHFGNGTRLTVT.

The chain has TRBV20-1 and TRBJ2-5; TRBD1 agrees at 7 bases. V lost 3 bases to trimming and J lost 5 bases; unmatched junction nucleotides: 6. The CDR3 length is 13 residues. The germline V gene has CDR1 DFQATT and CDR2 SNEGSKA (reference sequence). The CDR3 sequence is CSASGQDRETQYF. CDR3 sequence (DNA): TGCAGTGCTAGTGGACAGGATAGGGAGACCCAGTACTTC.

This clone was observed a few times. The V and J genes are TRBV10-1 and TRBJ2-7; TRBD1 matches at 8 bases. Germline V gives CDR1 WNHNN, CDR2 SYGVQD (reference sequence). Trimming took 6 bases from V and 2 from J; bases not matched to a gene: 6. This CDR3 contains 14 residues. The CDR3 DNA follows: TGCGCCAGCAGCCCCGGGACAGGCACCTACGAGCAGTACTTC. This sequence encodes CASSPGTGTYEQYF.

The rearrangement links TRBV29-1 to TRBJ2-7; TRBD2 matches at 13 bases. This CDR3 has 13 amino acids. V was clipped by 4 bases and J by 4 bases; unmatched bases: 1. Germline lookup yields CDR1 SQVTM and CDR2 ANQGSEA. Written as DNA, the CDR3 is TGCAGCGTTGGGACTAGCGGGAGTTACGAGCAGTACTTC. Translation: CSVGTSGSYEQYF.

The chain combines TRBV6-2 or TRBV6-3 with TRBJ2-7; D is unclear. Trimming cost V 6 bases and J 5 bases, with 14 bases left between them. Germline V CDR1 and CDR2: MNHEY, SVGEGT. The CDR3 loop spans 13 amino acids. The CDR3 nucleotides are TGTGCCAGCAGCCCGACACGAATCCACGAGCAGTACTTC. Encoded protein: CASSPTRIHEQYF.

The chain carries TRBV9 and TRBJ2-1; 9 bases are a match to TRBD1. CDR3 length: 14 amino acids. Trimming cost V 4 bases and J 6 bases; bases outside gene matches: 5. Germline V gene data show CDR1 as SGDLS and CDR2 as YYNGEE. The CDR3, as DNA: TGTGCCAGCAGCCCAGGGACAGGGAGCAATGAGCAGTTCTTC. Its translation is CASSPGTGSNEQFF. The whole variable domain, filled in from reference TRBV9 and TRBJ2-1, reads DSGVTQTPKHLITATGQRVTLRCSPRSGDLSVYWYQQSLDQGLQFLIQYYNGEERAKGNILERFSAQQFPDLHSELNLSSLELGDSALYFCASSPGTGSNEQFFGPGTRLTVL.

The chain links TRBV7-8 to TRBJ2-3; D gene ambiguous. V gave up 5 bases and J gave up 6 bases, with 12 bases separating them. This CDR3 spans 13 amino acids. The germline V gene encodes CDR1 SGHVS and CDR2 FQNEAQ. The CDR3 spells CASSLPGPDTQYF. The CDR3 DNA follows: TGTGCCAGCAGCCTCCCCGGTCCGGATACGCAGTATTTT.

This chain uses TRBV3-1 (or the pseudogene TRBV3-2) with TRBJ2-3, with D possibly being TRBD1 (5 bases). V was clipped by 1 base and J by 2 bases, with 7 bases between them. The germline gives CDR1 LGHDT, CDR2 YNNKEL (reference sequence). The CDR3 spans 14 residues. The CDR3 here is CASSQGQSTDTQYF. CDR3 DNA: TGTGCCAGCAGCCAAGGACAGTCCACAGATACGCAGTATTTT.

The chain is built from TRBV7-3 and TRBJ2-1, with 10 bases identical to TRBD2. After removal of 5 bases from V and 4 bases from J, the junction contained 5 bases not matched to a gene. Germline CDR1 SGHTA, CDR2 FQGTGA. The CDR3 totals 15 residues. CDR3 in amino acids: CASSRTSGGYNEQFF. The CDR3 coding sequence is TGTGCCAGCAGCCGGACTAGCGGAGGTTACAATGAGCAGTTCTTC.

This chain uses TRBV3-1 (or the pseudogene TRBV3-2) with TRBJ2-7, with 7 nucleotides matching TRBD1. The germline V gene has CDR1 LGHDT and CDR2 YNNKEL (reference sequence). CDR3 size: 15 residues. V lost 5 bases and J lost 3; bases outside the gene matches: 10. CDR3 coding DNA: TGTGCCAGCAGCTTCGGGACAGTGATTATCTACGAGCAGTACTTC. Encoded protein: CASSFGTVIIYEQYF.

In nucleotides, the CDR3 is TGTGCCACCAGTGATTTCCACTCTAGCACAGATACGCAGTATTTT. It translates to CATSDFHSSTDTQYF. The rearrangement joins TRBV24-1 to TRBJ2-3, with D hard to call. CDR1 is KGHDR, CDR2 SFDVKD, per germline. V gave up 1 base and J gave up 0 bases, with 7 bases separating them. This CDR3 is built from 15 residues.

The gene calls are TRBV2 and TRBJ2-5, with D possibly being TRBD2 (6 bases). Trimming cost V 7 bases and J 3 bases, with 15 bases left between them. There are 14 residues in the CDR3. CDR1 SNHLY and CDR2 FYNNEI come from the germline V gene. The CDR3 here is CASNRLAQEETQYF. The CDR3 DNA follows: TGTGCCAGCAATCGCCTAGCGCAAGAAGAGACCCAGTACTTC. Supplemented by reference TRBV2 and TRBJ2-5, the full variable domain reads EPEVTQTPSHQVTQMGQEVILRCVPISNHLYFYWYRQILGQKVEFLVSFYNNEISEKSEIFDDQFSVERPDGSNFTLKIRSTKLEDSAMYFCASNRLAQEETQYFGPGTRLLVL.

This chain links TRBV18 with TRBJ2-7, with a possible D match to TRBD2 (5 bases). The CDR3 contains 14 residues. The V gene's germline CDR1 is KGHSH and CDR2 LQKENI. Between the trimmed V and J ends, which lost 1 base and 6 bases, there was a span of 13 bases. CDR3 region: CASSPLTGVGEQYF. CDR3 DNA: TGTGCCAGCTCACCACTGACCGGGGTGGGCGAGCAGTACTTC.

The rearrangement uses TRBV11-2 and TRBJ2-2; D is unresolved. This CDR3 has 15 amino acids. V lost 2 bases to trimming and J lost 5 bases, with 12 bases between them. CDR1 is SGHAT, CDR2 FQNNGV, per germline. In nucleotides, the CDR3 is TGTGCCAGCAGCTTATCGCGTCTCGGTACCGGGGAGCTGTTTTTT. Translation gives CASSLSRLGTGELFF.